These T cell receptor beta chains were read from a single sample in a study of blood T cell repertoires in COVID-19. The assay was immunoSEQ multiplex PCR, and TCRdb's table has in-frame clones only and misses some. The top ten clones hold 15% to 20% of a sample with some 94,000 clones, roughly 87% of them seen once. Sequenced sample: peripheral blood. The receptor set was obtained from a woman in her sixties or seventies with COVID-19, enrolled during active disease. Both conserved end residues are part of each CDR3. A D gene is named only where the DNA matches it firmly. Rows give clone size only sometimes, using once, few, many, or a class for an expanded clone.

d_call j_call cdr3_length v_call clone_size cdr3_aa cdr3_nt
- TRBJ1-5 14 TRBV7-8 - CASSLGQNNQPQHF TGTGCCAGCAGCTTAGGACAGAACAATCAGCCCCAGCATTTT
TRBD1 TRBJ2-3 15 TRBV9 once CASSDDRGLTDTQYF TGTGCCAGCAGCGACGACAGGGGACTCACAGATACGCAGTATTTT
- TRBJ1-4 16 TRBV19 - CASSRGEGSQYEKLFF TGTGCCAGTAGTAGAGGGGAGGGCAGCCAGTATGAAAAACTGTTTTTT
- TRBJ1-2 15 TRBV4-2 - CASSQDLQVPPGYTF TGTGCCAGCAGCCAAGACTTACAGGTCCCACCTGGCTACACCTTC
TRBD2 TRBJ2-3 18 TRBV9 - CASSVDLVGSGGPDTQYF TGTGCCAGCAGCGTAGATCTCGTTGGTAGCGGGGGTCCGGATACGCAGTATTTT
TRBD1 TRBJ2-7 14 TRBV6-5 - CASSNNRGSYEQYF TGTGCCAGCAGCAATAACAGGGGCTCCTACGAGCAGTACTTC
- TRBJ1-5 14 TRBV7-3 - CASSSLERGQPQHF TGTGCCAGCAGCTCCCTCGAAAGGGGCCAGCCCCAGCATTTT
TRBD1 TRBJ1-2 17 TRBV7-8 once CASSDRDRARFGYGYTF TGTGCCAGCAGCGACCGGGACAGGGCCCGATTCGGCTATGGCTACACCTTC
- TRBJ1-2 13 TRBV7-2 - CASTVDSNYGYTF TGTGCCAGCACCGTGGACAGTAACTATGGCTACACCTTC
- TRBJ1-2 16 TRBV9 - CASSVAEGGNNYGYTF TGTGCCAGCAGCGTAGCAGAGGGGGGGAATAACTATGGCTACACCTTC
TRBD2 TRBJ2-3 12 TRBV7-9 - CASSVGGDTQYF TGTGCCAGCAGCGTGGGGGGGGATACGCAGTATTTT
TRBD2 TRBJ2-2 13 TRBV30 - CASTPGGTGELFF TGTGCCTCCACGCCGGGAGGGACCGGGGAGCTGTTTTTT
TRBD1 TRBJ2-2 16 TRBV3-1/TRBV3-2 - CASSQPGQGLKGELFF TGTGCCAGCAGCCAACCGGGACAGGGACTAAAGGGGGAGCTGTTTTTT
TRBD1 TRBJ1-4 15 TRBV6-6 - CASSYQGAANEKLFF TGTGCCAGCAGTTACCAGGGGGCTGCTAATGAAAAACTGTTTTTT
- TRBJ1-1 17 TRBV14 few CASSQERGRRRNTEAFF TGTGCCAGCAGCCAAGAAAGGGGTCGCAGACGGAACACTGAAGCTTTCTTT
- TRBJ1-5 12 TRBV7-3 - CASSFTGGPQHF TGTGCCAGCAGCTTCACCGGAGGGCCCCAGCATTTT
TRBD1 TRBJ1-2 14 TRBV3-1/TRBV3-2 once CASSPLDRDYGYTF TGTGCCAGCAGCCCCCTCGACAGGGACTATGGCTACACCTTC
- TRBJ1-1 14 TRBV18 - CASSPRGGNTEAFF TGTGCCAGCTCACCAAGGGGGGGTAACACTGAAGCTTTCTTT
- TRBJ2-2 12 TRBV19 - CASPGRDGELFF TGTGCCAGCCCCGGGCGGGACGGGGAGCTGTTTTTT
TRBD2 TRBJ2-2 16 TRBV3-1/TRBV3-2 - CASSQEGRAITGELFF TGTGCCAGCAGCCAAGAAGGGAGGGCCATCACCGGGGAGCTGTTTTTT
- TRBJ1-2 13 TRBV19 - CASSIGGNYGYTF TGTGCCAGTAGTATTGGGGGCAACTATGGCTACACCTTC
- TRBJ2-7 14 TRBV5-6 - CASSLRTTTYEQYF TGTGCCAGCAGCCTAAGGACTACAACCTACGAGCAGTACTTC
TRBD1 TRBJ2-1 14 TRBV5-1 - CASSLGTGVEEQFF TGCGCCAGCAGCTTGGGGACAGGGGTCGAAGAGCAGTTCTTC
TRBD2 TRBJ2-3 16 TRBV9 - CASSVGAGAAPHTQYF TGTGCCAGCAGCGTGGGAGCGGGAGCGGCCCCACATACGCAGTATTTT
TRBD1 TRBJ1-2 16 TRBV19 many CASSIEPDRGHSGYTF TGTGCCAGTAGTATAGAGCCAGACAGGGGGCATTCTGGCTACACCTTC
- TRBJ1-5 15 TRBV19 few CASSNTGGGNQPQHF TGTGCCAGTAGTAATACGGGAGGCGGCAATCAGCCCCAGCATTTT
- TRBJ2-4 15 TRBV5-1 - CASSLAASRGNIQYF TGCGCCAGCAGCTTGGCCGCGTCTCGGGGGAACATTCAGTACTTC
- TRBJ1-2 15 TRBV11-2 once CASSLDGPGVTGYTF TGTGCCAGCAGCTTAGATGGTCCAGGGGTAACTGGCTACACCTTC
TRBD1 TRBJ1-2 15 TRBV2 - CASTTPGTGGSGYTF TGTGCCAGCACCACGCCCGGGACAGGGGGCTCTGGCTACACCTTC
TRBD2 TRBJ2-5 18 TRBV3-1/TRBV3-2 - CASSQTVGQRGGSETQYF TGTGCCAGCAGCCAGACTGTCGGCCAGCGGGGGGGCAGCGAGACCCAGTACTTC
TRBD1 TRBJ1-3 22 TRBV28 few CASSSLGTGGKERQGSGNTIYF TGTGCCAGCAGTTCTTTGGGGACAGGGGGGAAAGAAAGGCAGGGCTCTGGAAACACCATATATTTT
- TRBJ2-5 14 TRBV18 - CASSPPSGLETQYF TGTGCCAGCTCACCACCGTCGGGGTTGGAGACCCAGTACTTC
TRBD1 TRBJ1-2 16 TRBV6-2/TRBV6-3 - CASSYSGTGGSGGYTF TGTGCCAGCAGTTACTCCGGGACAGGGGGTTCTGGAGGCTACACCTTC
TRBD1 TRBJ2-5 13 TRBV6-2/TRBV6-3 - CASSRQGGVTQYF TGTGCCAGCAGCAGACAGGGGGGTGTGACCCAGTACTTC
TRBD1 TRBJ2-2 14 TRBV10-3 - CAIRDGTGSGELFF TGTGCCATCAGGGACGGGACAGGGTCCGGGGAGCTGTTTTTT
- TRBJ1-6 13 TRBV30 - CAWSVGGRSPLHF TGTGCCTGGAGTGTAGGGGGTCGTTCACCCCTCCACTTT
- TRBJ2-7 16 TRBV6-5 - CASSYSLATSSYEQYF TGTGCCAGCAGTTACTCGTTAGCGACAAGCTCCTACGAGCAGTACTTC